The next 31 T cell receptor beta chains were all read from a single sample in a study of PD-1 blockade in classical Hodgkin lymphoma. Time point specified: newly diagnosed, previously untreated cHL patient sample. This table comes from immunoSEQ multiplex PCR, and its TCRdb copy is limited to in-frame clones, with some not included. In the table there are approximately 45,000 clones, under 95% of which are singletons. Sequencing input: peripheral blood mononuclear cells (PBMCs). All receptors derive from a human donor with classical Hodgkin lymphoma.

The sample holds one count of this clone. The J gene is TRBJ2-1, the V gene TRBV19; D might be TRBD2 (6 bases). V was clipped by 6 bases and J by 1 base, with 16 bases between them. Germline loops: CDR1 LNHDA, CDR2 SQIVND (reference sequence). CDR3 length equals 16 residues. The CDR3 spells CASSLTGGRSYNEQFF. The CDR3 DNA reads TGTGCCAGTAGCCTCACCGGGGGTAGGTCCTACAATGAGCAGTTCTTC.

This chain uses TRBV14 with TRBJ1-1; D remains unclear. CDR1 and CDR2 (germline): SGHDN, FVKESK. Trimming shortened V by 4 bases and J by 2 bases, and 14 bases separated the two germline ends. The CDR3 sequence is 15 residues long. In nucleotides, the CDR3 is TGTGCCAGCAGCCTCCTCGGACGGGGTAACACTGAAGCTTTCTTT. Protein sequence: CASSLLGRGNTEAFF.

This rearrangement joins TRBV2 to TRBJ2-1; tentative D call: TRBD1 (7 bases). The germline V gene has CDR1 SNHLY and CDR2 FYNNEI. The CDR3 has 15 residues. With 6 bases removed from V and 4 bases from J, the gap between germline ends came to 16 bases. CDR3 in DNA: TGTGCCAGCAGCATAGGGGGCGCGGGGTACAATGAGCAGTTCTTC. Its translation: CASSIGGAGYNEQFF.

This clone was seen a handful of times. CDR3 sequence (DNA): TGTGCCAGCAGCTTGGACAGGGGAGACGAGCAGTACTTC. Protein product: CASSLDRGDEQYF. This chain connects TRBV5-4 to TRBJ2-7; 7 bases align to TRBD1. Germline CDR1 is SGHNT and CDR2 is YYREEE (reference sequence). J was trimmed by 5 bases and V by 0 bases; bases with no gene match: 2. The CDR3 contains 13 residues.

The chain employs TRBV19 and TRBJ1-5, with 8 bases lining up with TRBD1. Germline V CDR1 and CDR2: LNHDA, SQIVND (reference sequence). V lost 6 bases, J lost 1 base, and 8 bases stayed unmatched. This CDR3 is built from 16 residues. CDR3 sequence: CASRFLRGHSNQPQHF. The CDR3 region has the DNA TGTGCCAGTAGATTCCTCAGGGGGCACAGCAATCAGCCCCAGCATTTT. Supplemented by reference TRBV19 and TRBJ1-5, the full variable domain reads DGGITQSPKYLFRKEGQNVTLSCEQNLNHDAMYWYRQDPGQGLRLIYYSQIVNDFQKGDIAEGYSVSREKKESFPLTVTSAQKNPTAFYLCASRFLRGHSNQPQHFGDGTRLSIL.

To note about this clone: The junction departs from the called germline gene at one end, perhaps through a read error. The chain employs TRBV19 and TRBJ1-1; TRBD1 matches at 7 bases. This CDR3 is built from 15 residues. Germline CDR1 LNHDA, CDR2 SQIVND (reference sequence). The CDR3 reads CAGRLSSGGNTEAFF. DNA of the CDR3: TGTGCCGGTAGACTTTCTTCAGGGGGGAACACTGAAGCTTTCTTT.

The CDR3 spells CASSQDLHTGELFF. The CDR3 region has the DNA TGTGCCAGCAGCCAAGACTTACACACCGGGGAGCTGTTTTTT. J is TRBJ2-2 and V is TRBV14; D not certain. Germline lookup yields CDR1 SGHDN and CDR2 FVKESK. The CDR3 loop spans 14 amino acids. The germline V and J ends were trimmed by 0 bases and 3 bases, with 5 bases remaining between them.

Only one count was recorded for this clone. The V call is TRBV28, the J call TRBJ2-7; 9 bases align to TRBD2. The CDR3 has 17 residues. The junction had 9 bases not matched to a gene; V was cut back by 3 bases and J by 0 bases. The germline V gene has CDR1 MDHEN and CDR2 SYDVKM. CDR3 amino acids: CASSFRTSAKHSYEQYF. The CDR3 region has the DNA TGTGCCAGCAGTTTCAGGACTAGCGCAAAGCACTCCTACGAGCAGTACTTC.

About this clone itself: Other nucleotide sequences in the sample specify the same CDR3. The J gene is TRBJ1-1, the V gene TRBV19, with 8 bases aligning to TRBD1. V lost 5 bases to trimming and J lost 5 bases; unmatched junction nucleotides: 7. Germline V gene lookup returns CDR1 LNHDA and CDR2 SQIVND (reference sequence). This CDR3 spans 14 amino acids. CDR3 sequence: CASSPGGFGTEAFF. In nucleotides, the CDR3 is TGTGCCAGTAGTCCAGGGGGCTTTGGGACTGAAGCTTTCTTT. Full variable domain (remainder filled in from reference TRBV19 and TRBJ1-1): DGGITQSPKYLFRKEGQNVTLSCEQNLNHDAMYWYRQDPGQGLRLIYYSQIVNDFQKGDIAEGYSVSREKKESFPLTVTSAQKNPTAFYLCASSPGGFGTEAFFGQGTRLTVV.

The chain carries TRBV11-3 and TRBJ2-1; either TRBD1 or TRBD2 may fit D (5 bases each). Germline lookup yields CDR1 SGHNT and CDR2 YENEEA. The CDR3 totals 16 residues. V lost 1 base and J 9 bases, leaving 19 bases between the germline ends. The CDR3 nucleotides are TGTGCCAGCAGCTTAGTATGGGCTAGCCGGGGCGGTGAGCAGTTCTTC. It translates to CASSLVWASRGGEQFF.

V and J are TRBV10-3 and TRBJ2-5; TRBD2 aligns across 10 bases. The CDR3 runs 14 residues. The V gene's germline CDR1 is ENHRY and CDR2 SYGVKD. V lost 4 bases to trimming and J lost 5 bases; unmatched junction nucleotides: 4. The CDR3 DNA reads as TGTGCCATCAGTGGGCTAGCGGGAGTGGAGACCCAGTACTTC. This encodes CAISGLAGVETQYF.

This clone has just one count. The rearrangement links TRBV9 to TRBJ2-2, with TRBD2 matching over 9 bases. The CDR3 extends over 17 amino acids. CDR1 and CDR2 from the germline V gene are SGDLS and YYNGEE. Trimming at V came to 0 bases and at J to 1 base, leaving 4 bases not matched to a gene. CDR3 amino acids: CASSVEGSGGNTGELFF. CDR3 nucleotides: TGTGCCAGCAGCGTAGAGGGTAGCGGGGGGAACACCGGGGAGCTGTTTTTT.

The gene calls are TRBV9 and TRBJ2-5; D is possibly TRBD1 or TRBD2 (5 bases each). V lost 0 bases and J 4 bases, leaving 19 bases between the germline ends. The CDR3 totals 17 residues. Germline V gene data show CDR1 as SGDLS and CDR2 as YYNGEE. Here the CDR3 reads CASSVGRSGLGRETQYF. CDR3 bases: TGTGCCAGCAGCGTAGGAAGGTCAGGGCTGGGGAGAGAGACCCAGTACTTC. Looking up the rest from reference TRBV9 and TRBJ2-5 gives the full variable domain: DSGVTQTPKHLITATGQRVTLRCSPRSGDLSVYWYQQSLDQGLQFLIQYYNGEERAKGNILERFSAQQFPDLHSELNLSSLELGDSALYFCASSVGRSGLGRETQYFGPGTRLLVL.

The chain uses TRBV28 and TRBJ1-1; D not certain. V lost 3 bases to trimming and J lost 1 base, with 9 bases between them. Germline V gives CDR1 MDHEN, CDR2 SYDVKM. The CDR3 runs to 14 residues. Here the CDR3 reads CASSLDLSNTEAFF. The CDR3 DNA sequence: TGTGCCAGCAGTTTGGACCTTTCGAACACTGAAGCTTTCTTT. Full variable domain (missing parts from reference TRBV28 and TRBJ1-1): DVKVTQSSRYLVKRTGEKVFLECVQDMDHENMFWYRQDPGLGLRLIYFSYDVKMKEKGDIPEGYSVSREKKERFSLILESASTNQTSMYLCASSLDLSNTEAFFGQGTRLTVV.

CDR3 sequence: CASSQGGFGFF. DNA for the CDR3: TGTGCCAGCAGTCAGGGGGGATTTGGTTTCTTC. This chain uses TRBV6-5 with TRBJ2-1, with D perhaps TRBD1 (7 bases). The CDR3 has 11 amino acids. Germline V CDR1 and CDR2: MNHEY, SVGAGI. V shed 5 bases and J shed 16 bases, with 15 bases lying between them.

The chain links TRBV2 to TRBJ1-2, with D maybe TRBD1 (5 bases). CDR1 and CDR2 (germline): SNHLY, FYNNEI. The CDR3 consists of 14 residues. The germline V and J ends were trimmed by 6 bases and 0 bases, with 11 bases remaining between them. This CDR3 reads CASRRQTTNYGYTF. Here the CDR3 DNA reads TGTGCCAGCAGGCGACAGACGACTAACTATGGCTACACCTTC.

By frequency in the sample, this clone is medium-sized. The chain uses TRBV6-4 and TRBJ2-1, with 11 bases matching TRBD1. The germline CDR1 and CDR2 sequences are MRHNA and SNTAGT. V lost 6 bases and J lost 3; bases outside the gene matches: 4. CDR3 length: 15 residues. The CDR3 region is CASSVGTGGYNEQFF. In DNA, the CDR3 is TGTGCCAGCAGCGTCGGGACAGGGGGCTACAATGAGCAGTTCTTC.

The chain uses TRBV6-5 and TRBJ2-5; no firm D call. Germline-derived CDR1 and CDR2 are MNHEY and SVGAGI. CDR3 length equals 13 residues. V was cut by 2 bases and J by 2 bases, with 6 bases left in between. CDR3 sequence (DNA): TGTGCCAGCAGTTACGCGGTACAAGAGACCCAGTACTTC. Protein: CASSYAVQETQYF.

CDR3 loop: CASSVEGGSIGTDTQYF. The CDR3 DNA is TGTGCCAGCAGCGTAGAGGGCGGGAGTATCGGTACAGATACGCAGTATTTT. This chain links TRBV9 with TRBJ2-3, with 7 bases matching TRBD2. This CDR3 has 17 amino acids. In germline, CDR1 is SGDLS, CDR2 YYNGEE. J was trimmed by 3 bases and V by 0 bases; bases with no gene match: 10.

In this sample, this clone turned up once. V gene TRBV4-1 combines with J gene TRBJ2-3; 8 bases are a match to TRBD2. Germline V gene lookup returns CDR1 MGHRA and CDR2 YSYEKL. The CDR3 contains 17 residues. V lost 3 bases, J lost 5 bases, and 13 bases stayed unmatched. CDR3 residues: CASSHPPDSGRRDTQYF. In DNA form, the CDR3 reads TGCGCCAGCAGCCACCCCCCCGACAGCGGGAGACGAGATACGCAGTATTTT.

The CDR3, as DNA: TGCAGCGTTGAGGCCGGGACAGGGGGCAATGAGCAGTTCTTC. This encodes CSVEAGTGGNEQFF. V gene TRBV29-1 combines with J gene TRBJ2-1, with 11 positions matching TRBD1. With 3 bases clipped from V and 6 bases from J, the junction kept 4 bases outside the gene matches. CDR1 is SQVTM, CDR2 ANQGSEA, per germline. The CDR3 has 14 residues.

This clone was counted a single time. The chain is built from TRBV7-9 and TRBJ1-1; D is ambiguous. The CDR3 loop spans 13 amino acids. Trimming left V 1 base short and J 10 bases short, with 13 bases between. Germline V gives CDR1 SEHNR, CDR2 FQNEAQ (reference sequence). This chain's CDR3 is CASSLDELERAFF. The CDR3 coding sequence is TGTGCCAGCAGCTTAGACGAGTTGGAACGAGCTTTCTTT.

The count of this clone is one. The chain recombines TRBV7-9 with TRBJ1-2; unclear D gene. Between the trimmed V and J ends, which lost 3 bases and 10 bases, there was a span of 6 bases. The CDR3 is 10 amino acids. Germline lookup yields CDR1 SEHNR and CDR2 FQNEAQ (reference sequence). CDR3 nucleotides: TGTGCCAGCAGCTTCCCTCACTACACCTTC. It translates to CASSFPHYTF.

The V call is TRBV6-6, the J call TRBJ1-3; TRBD1 matches 8 bases. The junction had 11 bases not matched to a gene; V was cut back by 6 bases and J by 7 bases. Germline V gene data show CDR1 as MNHNY and CDR2 as SVGAGI (reference sequence). The CDR3 sequence is 15 residues long. CDR3 in amino acids: CASSRQGSPENTIYF. Written as DNA, the CDR3 is TGTGCCAGCAGCAGACAGGGGAGCCCCGAGAACACCATATATTTT.

The J gene is TRBJ2-5, the V gene TRBV16; 9 nucleotides match TRBD1. Losses at the gene ends were 5 bases for V and 5 bases for J; bases not matched to a gene: 6. Germline V gene data show CDR1 as KGHSY and CDR2 as FQNENV. CDR3 length: 14 residues. The DNA for the CDR3 is TGTGCCAGCAGCTCGACCGGGACAGGGGAGACCCAGTACTTC. Translated: CASSSTGTGETQYF.

The J gene is TRBJ2-1, the V gene TRBV25-1; D might be TRBD1 (5 bases). The CDR3 loop spans 15 amino acids. The V and J ends lost 3 bases and 10 bases respectively, with 19 bases between them. Germline CDR1 reads MGHDK; CDR2 reads SYGVNS. The CDR3 sequence is CASSDPGRKGMEQFF. The CDR3 coding sequence is TGTGCCAGCAGTGATCCAGGACGAAAGGGGATGGAGCAGTTCTTC.

V is TRBV5-1 and J is TRBJ2-5; no definite D call. CDR3 size: 14 residues. V lost 0 bases, J lost 1 base, and 7 bases lay in between. Germline V gene lookup returns CDR1 SGHRS and CDR2 YFSETQ. CDR3 DNA: TGCGCCAGCAGCTTGGATCTAGGCCAAGAGACCCAGTACTTC. As protein: CASSLDLGQETQYF.

This clone came up a few times. The chain uses TRBV4-2 and TRBJ1-1; D not certain. This CDR3 spans 14 amino acids. Germline V gene data show CDR1 as LGHNA and CDR2 as YNFKEQ. V lost 2 bases and J 1 base, leaving 8 bases between the germline ends. The DNA of the CDR3 is TGTGCCAGCAGCCAACAACAGACGAACACTGAAGCTTTCTTT. Protein product: CASSQQQTNTEAFF.

Details on this clone: Different DNA sequences within this sample yield the same CDR3. The rearrangement uses TRBV5-6 and TRBJ2-2; possible D gene TRBD1, 5 bases. CDR3 size: 15 residues. Deletions cut 0 bases from V and 0 bases from J, with 6 bases between. Germline-derived CDR1 and CDR2 are SGHDT and YYEEEE. CDR3 amino acids: CASSLGGTNTGELFF. For the CDR3, the DNA is TGTGCCAGCAGCTTGGGGGGCACGAACACCGGGGAGCTGTTTTTT. Filled out from reference TRBV5-6 and TRBJ2-2, the complete variable domain reads DAGVTQSPTHLIKTRGQQVTLRCSPKSGHDTVSWYQQALGQGPQFIFQYYEEEERQRGNFPDRFSGHQFPNYSSELNVNALLLGDSALYLCASSLGGTNTGELFFGEGSRLTVL.

This clone has more than one count but fewer than ten. V and J are TRBV7-6 and TRBJ1-3; tentatively, D is TRBD1 (6 bases). This CDR3 has 14 residues. From germline, CDR1 is SGHVS and CDR2 FNYEAQ. Trimming removed 3 bases at V and 1 base at J, with 7 bases between. The CDR3 here is CASSFGQSGNTIYF. The CDR3 nucleotides read TGTGCCAGCAGCTTCGGACAGTCTGGAAACACCATATATTTT. Full variable domain (rest looked up from reference TRBV7-6 and TRBJ1-3): GAGVSQSPRYKVTKRGQDVALRCDPISGHVSLYWYRQALGQGPEFLTYFNYEAQQDKSGLPNDRFSAERPEGSISTLTIQRTEQRDSAMYRCASSFGQSGNTIYFGEGSWLTVV.

The V call is TRBV11-3, the J call TRBJ2-2; no definite D call. Germline-derived CDR1 and CDR2 are SGHNT and YENEEA. With 5 bases removed from V and 7 bases from J, the gap between germline ends came to 17 bases. The CDR3 runs to 15 residues. The CDR3 DNA reads as TGTGCCAGCAGCCCGTCCCCGGCGCCAGGCGGGGAGCTGTTTTTT. This codes for CASSPSPAPGGELFF.